One sample yielded the 12 T cell receptor beta chains listed below, sequenced in a study of blood T cell repertoires in COVID-19. Data came from immunoSEQ multiplex PCR; TCRdb stores just in-frame clones and leaves some out. The sample has around 170,000 clones; about 84% are singletons. The sequencing sample was made of PBMCs or T cells enriched from blood (not recorded which). The receptors shown here come from a woman aged 30 to 39 who had recovered from COVID-19.

This clone came up once. This chain links TRBV30 with TRBJ2-5; maybe TRBD2 (6 bases). CDR3 length equals 13 residues. Germline lookup yields CDR1 GTSNPN and CDR2 SVGIG (reference sequence). Trimming took 2 bases from V and 5 from J, leaving 12 bases between them. The CDR3 DNA reads TGTGCCTGGAGTCGTTCGGGGGAGGAGACCCAGTACTTC. Translating gives CAWSRSGEETQYF.

The rearrangement links TRBV29-1 to TRBJ2-1; 9 bases fit TRBD1. The trim removed 6 bases at V and 6 bases at J, leaving 9 bases unmatched. The CDR3 extends over 14 amino acids. The germline V gene has CDR1 SQVTM and CDR2 ANQGSEA. CDR3 sequence: CSVSRDRAFNEQFF. The CDR3 DNA is TGCAGCGTGAGCCGGGACAGGGCTTTCAATGAGCAGTTCTTC.

The gene calls are TRBV5-1 and TRBJ2-7; tentative D call: TRBD2 (5 bases). CDR3 length equals 13 residues. The germline V gene has CDR1 SGHRS and CDR2 YFSETQ. V was cut by 4 bases and J by 0 bases, with 8 bases left in between. This CDR3 is CASSTGNSYEQYF. CDR3 nucleotide sequence: TGCGCCAGCAGCACCGGGAACTCCTACGAGCAGTACTTC.

The V gene is TRBV28, the J gene TRBJ2-7; the D gene is possibly TRBD2 (6 bases). The CDR3 sequence is 15 residues long. The V end was cut by 6 bases, the J end by 5 bases, with 20 bases between. Germline CDR1 and CDR2: MDHEN and SYDVKM. The DNA of the CDR3 is TGTGCCAGCAGCACTGGCGGGACTTTGGCGGACGAGCAGTACTTC. Translation: CASSTGGTLADEQYF.

The chain links TRBV2 to TRBJ2-7; perhaps TRBD1 as D (5 bases). The CDR3 covers 15 residues. V lost 7 bases, J lost 2 bases, and 18 bases lay in between. CDR1 and CDR2 (germline): SNHLY, FYNNEI. Here the CDR3 DNA reads TGTGCCAGCAAAGAATCCCAGGACATTCCCTACGAGCAGTACTTC. As protein: CASKESQDIPYEQYF. Based on the CDR3 plus reference TRBV2 and TRBJ2-7, the full variable domain is EPEVTQTPSHQVTQMGQEVILRCVPISNHLYFYWYRQILGQKVEFLVSFYNNEISEKSEIFDDQFSVERPDGSNFTLKIRSTKLEDSAMYFCASKESQDIPYEQYFGPGTRLTVT.

The V call is TRBV12-3 or TRBV12-4, the J call TRBJ2-3; D gene unclear. This CDR3 spans 13 amino acids. V lost 8 bases to trimming and J lost 4 bases, with 13 bases between them. The CDR3 sequence: CASLFGGADTQYF. Written as DNA, the CDR3 is TGTGCCAGCCTATTTGGTGGTGCAGATACGCAGTATTTT.

The CDR3: CASLRTGTYEQYF. The CDR3 DNA sequence: TGCGCCAGCCTACGGACAGGGACCTACGAGCAGTACTTC. The chain couples TRBV5-1 to TRBJ2-7, with TRBD1 matching 8 bases. V trimming: 7 bases; J trimming: 2 bases; junction bases outside the gene matches: 5. Germline CDR1 SGHRS, CDR2 YFSETQ. This CDR3 spans 13 amino acids.

The sample holds one count of this clone. The chain couples TRBV7-9 to TRBJ2-1; tentative D call: TRBD2 (6 bases). CDR1 and CDR2 from the germline V gene are SEHNR and FQNEAQ (reference sequence). CDR3 length equals 12 residues. V lost 8 bases, J lost 5 bases, and 10 bases lay in between. The CDR3 DNA follows: TGTGCCAGCGGGCGGGACCACAATGAGCAGTTCTTC. Translating gives CASGRDHNEQFF. Full variable domain (missing parts from reference TRBV7-9 and TRBJ2-1): DTGVSQNPRHKITKRGQNVTFRCDPISEHNRLYWYRQTLGQGPEFLTYFQNEAQLEKSRLLSDRFSAERPKGSFSTLEIQRTEQGDSAMYLCASGRDHNEQFFGPGTRLTVL.

The chain employs TRBV7-2 and TRBJ2-7; tentatively, D is TRBD2 (5 bases). CDR3 length: 18 amino acids. V was pared by 5 bases and J by 0 bases, with 23 bases between. Germline V gene data show CDR1 as SGHTA and CDR2 as FQGNSA. DNA of the CDR3: TGTGCCAGCAGCAACAACTTCGTCCAGCTTACTAGCTCCTACGAGCAGTACTTC. This encodes CASSNNFVQLTSSYEQYF.

The chain employs TRBV28 and TRBJ2-5, with 12 bases lining up with TRBD2. The length of the CDR3 is 18 residues. The V gene's germline CDR1 is MDHEN and CDR2 SYDVKM. J lost 2 bases, V lost 5 bases, and 12 bases had no gene match. CDR3 sequence: CASSRWTSGDPKQETQYF. The CDR3 bases are TGTGCCAGCAGTCGTTGGACTAGCGGGGACCCTAAACAAGAGACCCAGTACTTC.

The CDR3, as DNA: TGTGCCAGCAGGGAATACAGGGTTTGGGAGGGGGAGCAGTACTTC. Amino acids: CASREYRVWEGEQYF. The chain carries TRBV28 and TRBJ2-7; TRBD2 might be the D (7 bases). The ends were cut back, 6 bases at V and 7 bases at J, with 22 bases in the middle. The CDR3 runs 15 residues. CDR1 is MDHEN and CDR2 is SYDVKM in the germline V gene. The full variable domain, with the rest looked up from reference TRBV28 and TRBJ2-7, is DVKVTQSSRYLVKRTGEKVFLECVQDMDHENMFWYRQDPGLGLRLIYFSYDVKMKEKGDIPEGYSVSREKKERFSLILESASTNQTSMYLCASREYRVWEGEQYFGPGTRLTVT.

The J gene is TRBJ1-4, the V gene TRBV28; D is possibly TRBD1 (5 bases). This CDR3 has 14 residues. V was trimmed by 3 bases and J by 6 bases, leaving 11 bases between them. Germline V CDR1 and CDR2: MDHEN, SYDVKM. The CDR3 reads CASSFQEGYEKLFF. Here the CDR3 DNA reads TGTGCCAGCAGTTTTCAGGAGGGGTATGAAAAACTGTTTTTT. Together with reference TRBV28 and TRBJ1-4, the CDR3 gives the full variable domain: DVKVTQSSRYLVKRTGEKVFLECVQDMDHENMFWYRQDPGLGLRLIYFSYDVKMKEKGDIPEGYSVSREKKERFSLILESASTNQTSMYLCASSFQEGYEKLFFGSGTQLSVL.